The source of this T cell receptor (beta chain) is a study of blood T cell repertoires in COVID-19. As for the study in general: There were acute and convalescent COVID-19 samples, and they came from the United States, Italy and Spain. In each case, the material was cDNA or gDNA derived from T cells, B-cell-depleted T cells, or PBMCs.

Per the germline V gene, CDR1 is SGHKS and CDR2 is YYEKEE (reference sequence). The CDR3 runs to 14 residues. Trimming removed 0 bases from V and 4 bases from J, with 10 bases in between. Original methodology: Amplified reference gene primers provided the basis for estimating nucleated cell counts. This table comes from immunoSEQ multiplex PCR, and its TCRdb copy is limited to in-frame clones, with some not included. For V, J and clone size, that table is used; D and trimming come from the DNA. The data show 95,000 to 100,000 clones, 85% seen once. The TCR comes from a woman between 65 and 79 years old with active or convalescent COVID-19. The material sequenced was peripheral blood. The V and J genes are TRBV5-5 and TRBJ1-2; D not certain. The CDR3 sequence: CASSLGGDGYGYTF. CDR3 sequence (DNA): TGTGCCAGCAGCTTGGGCGGGGATGGCTATGGCTACACCTTC.